This T cell receptor beta chain was sequenced in a study of blood T cell repertoires in COVID-19. Study in general: COVID-19 samples from acute and convalescent phases originated in the United States, Italy and Spain. Sample material is recorded as cDNA or gDNA derived from T cells, B-cell-depleted T cells, or PBMCs.

Germline CDR1 SGHKS, CDR2 YYEKEE (reference sequence). The CDR3 totals 16 residues. Losses at the gene ends were 0 bases for V and 1 base for J; bases not matched to a gene: 6. Original analysis: Amplifying reference gene primers gave estimates of nucleated cell counts. Here immunoSEQ multiplex PCR was the method, and the copy in TCRdb shows in-frame clones only, minus some. V, J and clone size derive from that table, while D and trimming were established from the DNA sequence. The sample holds 100,000 or so clones; about 88% are singletons and the top ten take around 2.2%. The chain joins TRBV5-5 to TRBJ1-1; TRBD1 matches at 7 bases. Material: peripheral blood. The TCR was taken from a human donor in a cohort sampled during active COVID-19. CDR3 loop: CASSLAPGTANTEAFF. DNA of the CDR3: TGTGCCAGCAGCTTGGCCCCCGGGACAGCGAACACTGAAGCTTTCTTT.